The 16 T cell receptor beta chains below were found in one sample sequenced in a study of CD8 T cells in ankylosing spondylitis. TCRdb fed the 5' RACE reads into MiXCR, producing one record per CDR3 protein. The sample carries 200,000 to 300,000 distinct CDR3 sequences, roughly a quarter recorded once. Sample: blood, either unsorted or a sorted T cell fraction (not recorded which). These receptors all come from a male donor with ankylosing spondylitis or in good health (not recorded which).

The chain couples TRBV11-3 to TRBJ2-2, with 7 bases that match TRBD2. The CDR3 totals 14 residues. After removal of 7 bases from V and 6 bases from J, the junction contained 8 bases not matched to a gene. The germline gives CDR1 SGHNT, CDR2 YENEEA. The CDR3 DNA reads as TGTGCCAGCATGCTAGCGGCGGGGTCCGGGGAGCTGTTTTTT. Amino acids: CASMLAAGSGELFF.

At least ten counts were recorded for this clonotype. The rearrangement joins TRBV3-1 to TRBJ2-7; D gene unclear. The germline V and J ends were trimmed by 1 base and 5 bases, with 12 bases remaining between them. Germline assignment: CDR1 LGHDT and CDR2 YNNKEL (reference sequence). This CDR3 spans 14 amino acids. The CDR3 loop is CASSQAGGSDEQYF. The CDR3 coding sequence is TGTGCCAGCAGCCAAGCGGGCGGAAGCGACGAGCAGTACTTC.

This clonotype was recorded at least ten times. CDR3 DNA: TGCAGCGTTGTCGACAACCGCTCTGGAAACACCATATATTTT. Encoded protein: CSVVDNRSGNTIYF. The chain uses TRBV29-1 and TRBJ1-3, with unresolved D. CDR1 and CDR2 from the germline V gene are SQVTM and ANQGSEA. V was shortened by 4 bases and J by 0 bases, with 10 bases between the two germline ends. The CDR3 contains 14 residues.

This clonotype was counted between two and nine times. The J gene is TRBJ2-7, the V gene TRBV6-1; 10 bases align to TRBD2. V gave up 5 bases and J gave up 7 bases; unmatched junction bases: 11. Germline V gene data show CDR1 as MNHNS and CDR2 as SASEGT. The CDR3 sequence is 15 residues long. CDR3 nucleotide sequence: TGTGCCAGCAGTCCAGAGGGAGCGGGGGGGAAGGAGCAGTACTTC. Protein sequence: CASSPEGAGGKEQYF.

A word on this clonotype: One end of the junction fails to match germline, which may point to a read error. This chain connects TRBV20-1 to TRBJ1-1; D not resolved. CDR3 length: 14 residues. Looked up from germline, CDR1 is DFQATT and CDR2 is SNEGSKA (reference sequence). CDR3 coding DNA: TGCAGTGTTAGACGGGGTCCCCTGAACACTGAAGCTTTCTTT. Residues: CSVRRGPLNTEAFF.

The V gene is TRBV20-1, the J gene TRBJ2-6; D gene uncertain. The CDR3 is made up of 13 amino acids. The germline CDR1 and CDR2 sequences are DFQATT and SNEGSKA (reference sequence). V was shortened by 6 bases and J by 7 bases, with 13 bases between the two germline ends. The CDR3, as DNA: TGCAGTGCCGGACCCCCCAGCGCCAACGTCCTGACTTTC. This encodes CSAGPPSANVLTF.

This clonotype has more than one count but fewer than ten. The J gene is TRBJ2-2, the V gene TRBV20-1; D not resolved. V lost 7 bases to trimming and J lost 0 bases, with 9 bases between them. CDR1 and CDR2 (germline): DFQATT, SNEGSKA (reference sequence). The CDR3 has 13 amino acids. CDR3 loop: CSVQAPNTGELFF. For the CDR3, the DNA is TGCAGTGTCCAGGCCCCGAACACCGGGGAGCTGTTTTTT.

This clonotype has just a few counts. The chain carries TRBV6-1 and TRBJ2-1, with TRBD2 identical over 7 bases. V was pared by 5 bases and J by 4 bases, with 8 bases of the junction left unmatched. CDR1 and CDR2 (germline): MNHNS, SASEGT. The CDR3 runs to 15 residues. In nucleotides, the CDR3 is TGTGCCAGCAGTCCCGCTAGCGGACTTTACAATGAGCAGTTCTTC. Translated, it gives CASSPASGLYNEQFF.

As DNA, the CDR3 is TGTGCCAGCAGCGCCAGGGCCCTACGAAGCTCCTACAATGAGCAGTTCTTC. Amino acid sequence: CASSARALRSSYNEQFF. V is TRBV9 and J is TRBJ2-1, with a possible D match to TRBD1 (5 bases). The CDR3 sequence is 17 residues long. V shed 3 bases and J shed 0 bases, with 16 bases lying between them. In germline, CDR1 is SGDLS, CDR2 YYNGEE.

The CDR3: CASTNYDTQYF. The CDR3 DNA sequence: TGTGCCAGCACGAACTACGATACGCAGTATTTT. The chain uses TRBV2 and TRBJ2-3; D is unresolved. Germline CDR1 and CDR2: SNHLY and FYNNEI. CDR3 length: 11 residues. The V and J ends lost 7 bases and 6 bases respectively, with 8 bases between them. The full variable domain, completed using reference TRBV2 and TRBJ2-3, is EPEVTQTPSHQVTQMGQEVILRCVPISNHLYFYWYRQILGQKVEFLVSFYNNEISEKSEIFDDQFSVERPDGSNFTLKIRSTKLEDSAMYFCASTNYDTQYFGPGTRLTVL.

In this sample, this clonotype turned up a few times. The rearrangement links TRBV6-4 to TRBJ2-2; D might be TRBD2 (5 bases). Per the germline V gene, CDR1 is MRHNA and CDR2 is SNTAGT. With 5 bases removed from V and 2 bases from J, the gap between germline ends came to 9 bases. This CDR3 has 14 amino acids. CDR3 sequence reads: CASSRGANTGELFF. DNA for the CDR3: TGTGCCAGCAGTCGGGGAGCAAACACCGGGGAGCTGTTTTTT.

The sample holds many counts of this clonotype. Written as DNA, the CDR3 is TGTGCCATCAGTGAGATGAGGACAGGGGAAGGGACCCAGTACTTC. It translates to CAISEMRTGEGTQYF. V gene TRBV10-3 combines with J gene TRBJ2-5, with TRBD1 identical over 9 bases. The CDR3 sequence is 15 residues long. The J segment lost 7 bases and the V segment lost 2 bases, leaving 8 bases of the junction unmatched. Germline CDR1 reads ENHRY; CDR2 reads SYGVKD.

This clonotype was detected ten times or more. J is TRBJ2-7 and V is TRBV6-1; 7 nucleotides line up with TRBD1. The V and J ends lost 6 bases and 4 bases, in that order; junction bases with no gene match: 12. The CDR3 is made up of 15 amino acids. Germline CDR1 reads MNHNS; CDR2 reads SASEGT. As DNA, the CDR3 is TGTGCCAGCAGGGATGGGGGACAGCTCACTTACGAGCAGTACTTC. Amino acids: CASRDGGQLTYEQYF.

In DNA form, the CDR3 reads TGCGCCAGCAGCGCCTTGGGGCGGGGGGGCCCAACAGATACGCAGTATTTT. It codes for CASSALGRGGPTDTQYF. The rearrangement links TRBV5-1 to TRBJ2-3, with 9 bases fitting TRBD2. From germline, CDR1 is SGHRS and CDR2 YFSETQ. After removal of 4 bases from V and 3 bases from J, the junction contained 12 bases not matched to a gene. This CDR3 comprises 17 residues.

The count of this clonotype is one. The chain is built from TRBV11-2 and TRBJ2-7, with TRBD2 identical over 9 bases. V shed 4 bases, J shed 1 base, and the junction held 8 bases outside the gene matches. Per germline, CDR1 SGHAT and CDR2 FQNNGV. CDR3 length: 16 residues. CDR3 bases: TGTGCCAGCAGCTATCCCAGACTAGCGGCTTCCTACGAGCAGTACTTC. Protein sequence: CASSYPRLAASYEQYF.

This sequence joins TRBV20-1 and TRBJ2-5; D possibly corresponds to TRBD2 (5 bases). The V and J ends lost 6 bases and 2 bases respectively, with 13 bases between them. CDR1 and CDR2 (germline): DFQATT, SNEGSKA (reference sequence). The CDR3 extends over 13 amino acids. The CDR3 sequence: CSAPEVWQETQYF. CDR3 coding DNA: TGCAGTGCACCGGAGGTCTGGCAAGAGACCCAGTACTTC.